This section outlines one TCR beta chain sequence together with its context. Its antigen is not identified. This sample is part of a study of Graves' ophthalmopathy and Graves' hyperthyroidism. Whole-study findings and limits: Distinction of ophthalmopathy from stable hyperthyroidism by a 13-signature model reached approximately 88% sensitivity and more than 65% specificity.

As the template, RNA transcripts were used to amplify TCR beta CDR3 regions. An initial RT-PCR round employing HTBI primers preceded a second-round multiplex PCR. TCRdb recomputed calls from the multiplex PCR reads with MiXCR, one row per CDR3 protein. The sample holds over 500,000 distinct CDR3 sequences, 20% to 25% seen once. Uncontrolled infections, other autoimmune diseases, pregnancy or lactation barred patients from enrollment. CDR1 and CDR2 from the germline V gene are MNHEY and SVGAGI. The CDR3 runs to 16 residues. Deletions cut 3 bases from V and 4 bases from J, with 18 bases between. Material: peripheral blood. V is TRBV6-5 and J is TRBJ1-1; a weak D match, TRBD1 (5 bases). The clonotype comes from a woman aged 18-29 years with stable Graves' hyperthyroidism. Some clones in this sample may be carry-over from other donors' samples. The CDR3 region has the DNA TGTGCCAGCAGTTATGGGGGACCCCCTCCGGGCACTGAAGCTTTCTTT. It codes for CASSYGGPPPGTEAFF.